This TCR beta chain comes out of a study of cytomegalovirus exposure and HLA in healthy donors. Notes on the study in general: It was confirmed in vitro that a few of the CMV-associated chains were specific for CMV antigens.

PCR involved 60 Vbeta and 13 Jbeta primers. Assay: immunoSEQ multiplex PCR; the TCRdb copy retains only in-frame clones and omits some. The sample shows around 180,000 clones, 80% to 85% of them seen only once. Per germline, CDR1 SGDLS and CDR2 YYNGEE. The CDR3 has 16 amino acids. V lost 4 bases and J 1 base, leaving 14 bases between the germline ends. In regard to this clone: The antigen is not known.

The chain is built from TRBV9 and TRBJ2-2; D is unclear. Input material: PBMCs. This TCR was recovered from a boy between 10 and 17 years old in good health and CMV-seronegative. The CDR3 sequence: CASSPRPEENTGELFF. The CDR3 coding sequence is TGTGCCAGCAGCCCCCGGCCAGAGGAGAACACCGGGGAGCTGTTTTTT.